This entry concerns a single TCR beta chain. This CDR3 is built from 15 residues. The sample is drawn from a study of technical replicates of blood from a few donors. Clones were sequenced by immunoSEQ multiplex PCR, and TCRdb holds only the in-frame ones, with some missing. Of tens of thousands of clones detected, approximately 98% appear once; the ten largest clones hold approximately 0.2%. This chain connects TRBV21-1 to TRBJ1-5; the D call TRBD1 from the table was never checked on the DNA. TRBV21-1 is listed as a pseudogene. This sequence originates from a human donor in good health. Sequencing input: T cells isolated from PBMCs. In DNA, the CDR3 is TGTGCCAGCAGCAAGGACAGGGGAAGTGCTCAGCCCCAGCATTTT. It yields the protein CASSKDRGSAQPQHF.